This TCR beta chain stems from a study of cytomegalovirus exposure and HLA in healthy donors. The junction had 7 bases not matched to a gene; V was cut back by 4 bases and J by 7 bases. The CDR3 consists of 15 residues. Germline V CDR1 and CDR2: PRHDT, FYEKMQ (reference sequence). The PCR ran on 60 Vbeta and 13 Jbeta primers. The protocol was immunoSEQ multiplex PCR, while the TCRdb copy is restricted to in-frame clones and leaves out a portion. This sample contains under 130,000 clones. Study-wide findings and caveats: Fewer N-insertions than the approximately 700-donor mean were reportedly shown by an Asian-associated ancestry cluster in a later analysis.

Of note for this clone: Its specificity is unknown.

This chain uses TRBV13 with TRBJ2-1, with 10 bases matching TRBD2. Sequenced: PBMCs. The sequence was obtained from a man aged 35-49 years in good health and CMV-seronegative. This chain's CDR3 is CASSSSDSGRNEQFF. CDR3 DNA sequence: TGTGCCAGCAGCTCATCCGATAGCGGGAGGAATGAGCAGTTCTTC. The variable domain in full, with the rest retrieved from reference TRBV13 and TRBJ2-1, is AAGVIQSPRHLIKEKRETATLKCYPIPRHDTVYWYQQGPGQDPQFLISFYEKMQSDKGSIPDRFSAQQFSDYHSELNMSSLELGDSALYFCASSSSDSGRNEQFFGPGTRLTVL.